These 27 T cell receptor beta chains were all obtained from the same sample, sequenced in a study of beta chain features in type 1 diabetes (dated by TCRdb to between 2017 and 2018). The library came from the immunoSEQ multiplex PCR assay. The entire isolated RNA was reverse transcribed using the High Capacity cDNA Reverse Transcription Kit, and thus expressed TCRB transcripts were sequenced. The table was pulled from immuneACCESS by TCRdb, which kept in-frame rearrangements only. Such tables lose some clones; where checked, under half of the loss comes from unresolved V genes, and the rest has no known cause. The table for this sample lists under 950,000 clones; under 20% of them were counted only once. The top ten hold about 0.02% of the sample. Sequences were obtained from naive CD4+ T cells from blood. The sample's cell subset or site label is to be understood as: true naive CD4+ T cells. These receptors all stem from a woman between 18 and 29 years old in good health.

In this sample, this clone turned up a few times. The rearrangement joins TRBV14 to TRBJ2-5; D is ambiguous. CDR1 is SGHDN, CDR2 FVKESK, per germline. CDR3 length equals 14 residues. Between the trimmed V and J ends, which lost 1 base and 2 bases, there was a span of 8 bases. CDR3 protein: CASSQVKRQETQYF. As DNA, the CDR3 is TGTGCCAGCAGCCAAGTAAAAAGACAAGAGACCCAGTACTTC.

The V call is TRBV7-9, the J call TRBJ1-1; the D is unclear. Germline CDR1 and CDR2: SEHNR and FQNEAQ (reference sequence). The CDR3 is 15 amino acids. V lost 1 base and J lost 7, with 16 bases in between. The CDR3 region is CASSLVGNRDNEAFF. The CDR3 coding sequence is TGTGCCAGCAGCTTAGTAGGGAATCGAGATAATGAAGCTTTCTTT.

This chain uses TRBV5-1 with TRBJ2-6; TRBD1 or TRBD2 may be the D gene (5 bases each). The CDR3 is 16 residues long. V lost 0 bases, J lost 0 bases, and 7 bases lay in between. The germline V gene has CDR1 SGHRS and CDR2 YFSETQ. CDR3 nucleotide sequence: TGCGCCAGCAGCTTGGAGAGGGGCTCTGGGGCCAACGTCCTGACTTTC. It yields the protein CASSLERGSGANVLTF.

J is TRBJ1-1 and V is TRBV6-5; tentative D call: TRBD1 (5 bases). Deletions cut 2 bases from V and 4 bases from J, with 11 bases between. The germline gives CDR1 MNHEY, CDR2 SVGAGI. CDR3 length: 14 amino acids. The CDR3 coding sequence is TGTGCCAGCAGTTACAGGGGATGGAGCACTGAAGCTTTCTTT. Translated, it gives CASSYRGWSTEAFF.

The rearrangement uses TRBV11-2 and TRBJ1-2; D not resolved. Germline loops: CDR1 SGHAT, CDR2 FQNNGV. The CDR3 loop spans 13 amino acids. Trimming removed 3 bases at V and 6 bases at J, with 11 bases between. CDR3 DNA sequence: TGTGCCAGCAGCTTTCGGGCGAACGATGGCTACACCTTC. Residues: CASSFRANDGYTF.

This clone was seen more than once but under ten times. The rearrangement uses TRBV10-3 and TRBJ2-7, with 8 nucleotides matching TRBD2. Trimming took 7 bases from V and 6 from J; bases not matched to a gene: 8. The CDR3 is made up of 13 amino acids. CDR1 ENHRY and CDR2 SYGVKD come from the germline V gene. Here the CDR3 reads CAIKGTSKSEQYF. The DNA for the CDR3 is TGTGCCATCAAGGGGACTAGTAAATCCGAGCAGTACTTC.

Only a few counts were recorded for this clone. The rearrangement joins TRBV10-3 to TRBJ2-3, with TRBD2 as a possible D gene (6 bases). In germline, CDR1 is ENHRY, CDR2 SYGVKD. V gave up 0 bases and J gave up 9 bases, with 19 bases separating them. This CDR3 is built from 16 residues. The CDR3 coding sequence is TGTGCCATCAGTGAGTCGATCGGGCAAACCGGGAGAACGCAGTATTTT. This gives the protein CAISESIGQTGRTQYF.

V gene TRBV27 combines with J gene TRBJ2-7; D remains unclear. Deletions cut 5 bases from V and 4 bases from J, with 18 bases between. The CDR3 totals 15 residues. Per the germline V gene, CDR1 is MNHEY and CDR2 is SMNVEV (reference sequence). CDR3 in DNA: TGTGCCAGCAGTATCGCGCTCACAAACCGATACGAGCAGTACTTC. Translated, it gives CASSIALTNRYEQYF.

This chain connects TRBV2 to TRBJ1-1; 10 bases match TRBD1. The V and J ends lost 7 bases and 4 bases, in that order; junction bases with no gene match: 6. From germline, CDR1 is SNHLY and CDR2 FYNNEI. The CDR3 sequence is 14 residues long. This chain's CDR3 is CASIRDRGFTEAFF. The CDR3 coding sequence is TGTGCCAGCATACGGGACAGGGGATTCACTGAAGCTTTCTTT.

This rearrangement joins TRBV15 to TRBJ1-4; 12 bases line up with TRBD1. CDR1 LNHNV and CDR2 YYDKDF come from the germline V gene (reference sequence). CDR3 size: 16 residues. J gave up 8 bases and V 0 bases, and 4 bases lay outside the gene matches. The CDR3 sequence is CATSRDQGQGAEKLFF. CDR3 nucleotide sequence: TGTGCCACCAGCAGAGACCAGGGACAGGGGGCAGAAAAACTGTTTTTT.

The rearrangement joins TRBV6-6 to TRBJ2-5, with D perhaps TRBD2 (6 bases). Near its end, the DNA agrees better with TRBJ2-7, so the J call may be wrong. Germline V gives CDR1 MNHNY, CDR2 SVGAGI (reference sequence). This CDR3 is built from 15 residues. CDR3: CASSSTQGLRNEQYF. DNA for the CDR3: TGTGCCAGCAGCTCCACGCAGGGACTCAGGAACGAGCAGTACTTC.

This clone was seen more than once but under ten times. The chain is built from TRBV29-1 and TRBJ1-2; D ambiguous. Trimming shortened V by 3 bases and J by 2 bases, and 16 bases separated the two germline ends. The germline V gene encodes CDR1 SQVTM and CDR2 ANQGSEA. The CDR3 has 15 amino acids. CDR3: CSVDAEYSLNYGYTF. CDR3 coding DNA: TGCAGCGTTGATGCCGAGTACAGTTTAAACTATGGCTACACCTTC.

The chain uses TRBV15 and TRBJ2-7; D perhaps matches TRBD1 (5 bases). Germline assignment: CDR1 LNHNV and CDR2 YYDKDF (reference sequence). This CDR3 region has 17 residues. V lost 0 bases and J lost 6, with 21 bases in between. This CDR3 is CATSRDVYRSRLGEQYF. CDR3 nucleotide sequence: TGTGCCACCAGCAGAGATGTATACAGGTCCAGACTGGGCGAGCAGTACTTC.

The chain joins TRBV7-9 to TRBJ2-3; D call uncertain. The length of the CDR3 is 15 residues. The V end lost 1 base, the J end lost 1 base, and 9 bases lay between the germline ends. In germline, CDR1 is SEHNR, CDR2 FQNEAQ (reference sequence). The CDR3 is CASSLGYGGTDTQYF. The CDR3, as DNA: TGTGCCAGCAGCTTAGGTTATGGAGGCACAGATACGCAGTATTTT.

In this sample, this clone turned up a few times. The genes are TRBV9 and TRBJ1-5; D possibly corresponds to TRBD1 (6 bases). The CDR3 totals 14 residues. In germline, CDR1 is SGDLS, CDR2 YYNGEE. V lost 3 bases and J lost 6, with 13 bases in between. CDR3 loop: CASSGGHPFQPQHF. CDR3 in DNA: TGTGCCAGCAGCGGGGGACACCCTTTTCAGCCCCAGCATTTT.

The chain carries TRBV28 and TRBJ2-6; D uncertain. CDR3 length: 17 amino acids. V lost 5 bases, J lost 1 base, and 15 bases lay in between. Germline CDR1 is MDHEN and CDR2 is SYDVKM. CDR3 residues: CASSEAARLSGANVLTF. The CDR3 DNA follows: TGTGCCAGCAGTGAGGCGGCCAGGCTGTCTGGGGCCAACGTCCTGACTTTC.

J is TRBJ2-1 and V is TRBV7-9; D is possibly TRBD1 or TRBD2 (5 bases each). V was shortened by 3 bases and J by 0 bases, with 15 bases between the two germline ends. CDR1 is SEHNR and CDR2 is FQNEAQ in the germline V gene (reference sequence). The CDR3 totals 17 residues. The CDR3 loop is CASSFGGYSPSYNEQFF. DNA of the CDR3: TGTGCCAGCAGCTTTGGGGGATATAGTCCCTCCTACAATGAGCAGTTCTTC.

The genes are TRBV7-9 and TRBJ1-1, with 8 bases that match TRBD1. V lost 2 bases, J lost 4 bases, and 3 bases stayed unmatched. The V gene's germline CDR1 is SEHNR and CDR2 FQNEAQ (reference sequence). This CDR3 is 14 amino acids long. The CDR3 is CASSLQGAGTEAFF. In DNA form, the CDR3 reads TGTGCCAGCAGCTTACAGGGGGCGGGCACTGAAGCTTTCTTT.

The sample holds a few counts of this clone. This chain uses TRBV14 with TRBJ1-2; 8 nucleotides match TRBD1. In germline, CDR1 is SGHDN, CDR2 FVKESK. The CDR3 runs 13 residues. J was trimmed by 13 bases and V by 5 bases; bases with no gene match: 12. The CDR3 loop is CASSSQGRQGPTF. Written as DNA, the CDR3 is TGTGCCAGCAGCTCGCAGGGCCGACAGGGGCCCACCTTC. The whole variable domain, filled in from reference TRBV14 and TRBJ1-2, reads EAGVTQFPSHSVIEKGQTVTLRCDPISGHDNLYWYRRVMGKEIKFLLHFVKESKQDESGMPNNRFLAERTGGTYSTLKVQPAELEDSGVYFCASSSQGRQGPTFGSGTRLTVV.

This clone was seen a few times. The chain links TRBV28 to TRBJ1-1; unclear D gene. Deletions cut 1 base from V and 1 base from J, with 16 bases between. Germline lookup yields CDR1 MDHEN and CDR2 SYDVKM. The CDR3 has 17 amino acids. The CDR3 is CASSLFLLGSANTEAFF. The CDR3 DNA follows: TGTGCCAGCAGTTTATTCCTCCTGGGCTCAGCGAACACTGAAGCTTTCTTT.

The V gene is TRBV5-1, the J gene TRBJ1-2; perhaps TRBD1 as D (6 bases). CDR3 length equals 16 residues. V lost 4 bases and J lost 2, with 18 bases in between. Germline V gene data show CDR1 as SGHRS and CDR2 as YFSETQ. CDR3 DNA sequence: TGCGCCAGCAGCCCCCCTGCAGGGGATAACAACTATGGCTACACCTTC. Amino acid sequence: CASSPPAGDNNYGYTF.

This rearrangement joins TRBV15 to TRBJ1-5; D gene uncertain. The CDR3 contains 17 residues. V was clipped by 0 bases and J by 0 bases, with 12 bases between them. Per the germline V gene, CDR1 is LNHNV and CDR2 is YYDKDF (reference sequence). CDR3 DNA: TGTGCCACCAGCAGAGATTATGAAGGTTATAGCAATCAGCCCCAGCATTTT. Residues: CATSRDYEGYSNQPQHF.

This clone has just a few counts. The chain is built from TRBV27 and TRBJ2-4; D tentatively fits TRBD1 or TRBD2 (5 bases each). V shed 0 bases and J shed 1 base, with 19 bases lying between them. Germline loops: CDR1 MNHEY, CDR2 SMNVEV (reference sequence). The CDR3 runs to 19 residues. The CDR3 DNA is TGTGCCAGCAGTTTATCGCGCCCCGGGACCCCGGGGGCCAAAAACATTCAGTACTTC. Protein sequence: CASSLSRPGTPGAKNIQYF.

The chain has TRBV13 and TRBJ2-2, with D possibly matching TRBD2 (6 bases). This CDR3 has 23 residues. Germline CDR1 and CDR2: PRHDT and FYEKMQ (reference sequence). The V and J ends lost 1 base and 6 bases respectively, with 36 bases between them. CDR3 sequence: CASSLVPFFVNTEGRDFAGELFF. CDR3 DNA: TGTGCCAGCAGCTTAGTTCCCTTTTTCGTGAACACGGAGGGGCGGGACTTTGCCGGGGAGCTGTTTTTT.

In its sample, this clone was seen a few times. The gene calls are TRBV19 and TRBJ2-7; 10 bases fit TRBD2. This CDR3 is built from 16 residues. After removal of 6 bases from V and 6 bases from J, the junction contained 14 bases not matched to a gene. CDR1 and CDR2 from the germline V gene are LNHDA and SQIVND (reference sequence). This CDR3 is CASSDSRLAGKVEQYF. CDR3 in DNA: TGTGCCAGTAGCGATTCAAGACTAGCGGGTAAAGTCGAGCAGTACTTC.

The chain couples TRBV5-1 to TRBJ2-7; 12 bases map to TRBD2. V trimming: 4 bases; J trimming: 6 bases; junction bases outside the gene matches: 8. Germline values: CDR1 SGHRS, CDR2 YFSETQ. This CDR3 region has 15 residues. CDR3 sequence reads: CASSPASGRASEQYF. CDR3 nucleotide sequence: TGCGCCAGCAGCCCAGCTAGCGGGAGGGCCTCCGAGCAGTACTTC.

This clone turned up a few times. V and J are TRBV5-1 and TRBJ1-1; 7 positions agree with TRBD1. The CDR3 has 16 amino acids. Germline CDR1 and CDR2: SGHRS and YFSETQ. V lost 0 bases and J lost 4; bases outside the gene matches: 9. In DNA, the CDR3 is TGCGCCAGCAGCTTGGGAGTGACAGGGTTGGGCACTGAAGCTTTCTTT. Its protein is CASSLGVTGLGTEAFF.